The sequence of this T cell receptor (beta chain) was determined in a study of T-cell reconstitution after alpha-beta-depleted transplantation in children. Whole-study findings and limits: Expanded graft clones numbering several hundred reportedly gave rise to alpha-beta T cells about two months after transplant. Day-60 TCRbeta diversity that was high in some patients was derived from surviving recipient T cells and thymic progenitors. One year after transplant, T-cell counts and diversity came mostly from newly produced T cells.

The authors prepared the TCRbeta library with unique molecular identifiers. From the PCR reads, TCRdb called clonotypes with MiXCR, one entry per CDR3 protein. The sample contains hundreds of thousands of distinct CDR3 sequences, 10% to 15% of which appear only once. Remarks on this clonotype: The antigen remains undetermined.

Trimming pared 0 bases from V and 0 bases from J, leaving 12 bases between. Germline CDR1 and CDR2: LGHNA and YNFKEQ. The CDR3 is 16 residues long. This TCR derives from a male patient between 5 and 17 years old who had a stem cell transplant for acute myeloid leukemia, so the T cells may come from the graft donor. This chain connects TRBV4-2 to TRBJ2-7; D remains ambiguous. The sample was PBMCs, mostly from graft donor cells, taken 360 days after TCRalphabeta/CD19-depleted stem cell transplant. As DNA, the CDR3 is TGTGCCAGCAGCCAAGAAGGAACCACCACCTCCTACGAGCAGTACTTC. Translating gives CASSQEGTTTSYEQYF.